Included here is one T cell receptor beta chain sequence, with context. Its specificity is not known. Here immunoSEQ multiplex PCR was the method, and the copy in TCRdb shows in-frame clones only, minus some. Of tens of thousands of clones in the sample, roughly 96% are singletons; the top ten hold 2% to 2.5%. The data derive from a study of cytomegalovirus exposure and HLA in healthy donors. Whole-study context: The 120 or so validation repertoires used a platform that matched the one used for the roughly 700 first-cohort repertoires, as a later analysis reported. General study results and limits: There were 164 TCR beta chains listed as cytomegalovirus-associated. Diagnosis of cytomegalovirus status made by the classifier reportedly showed high specificity and sensitivity. A few chains linked to CMV were shown in vitro to be specific for CMV antigens.

The germline V gene encodes CDR1 MNHEY and CDR2 SVGAGI. This CDR3 contains 14 residues. V was clipped by 6 bases and J by 8 bases; unmatched bases: 10. The receptor's source is a young man in good health and CMV-seronegative. The chain uses TRBV6-5 and TRBJ2-3, with 8 positions matching TRBD1. Input material: PBMCs. CDR3 protein: CASSHDRGRGTQYF. For the CDR3, the DNA is TGTGCCAGCAGCCATGACAGGGGCCGCGGTACGCAGTATTTT.